What follows is one T cell receptor beta chain and its context. Its antigen is not known. This sample was taken from a study of T cells in Graves' hyperthyroidism and ophthalmopathy. Germline CDR1 MNHNS, CDR2 SASEGT. The CDR3 is 16 amino acids. Trimming took 2 bases from V and 0 from J, leaving 8 bases between them. Findings and limits, study-wide: Stable hyperthyroidism was separated from ophthalmopathy by a model based on 13 V-J features.

TCR beta CDR3 sequences were amplified from RNA transcripts. HTBI primers were employed in a first-round RT-PCR of the TCR CDR3. TCRdb reanalysed the multiplex PCR reads using MiXCR and keeps one entry per CDR3 protein. The data hold hundreds of thousands of distinct CDR3 sequences, with over 12% observed a single time. Sequencing was performed on blood. This chain links TRBV6-1 with TRBJ2-6; D may be TRBD2 (5 bases). The TCR sequence derives from a woman in her 40s with Graves' ophthalmopathy. CDR3 in DNA: TGTGCCAGCAGTGAATCGGGGATCTCTGGGGCCAACGTCCTGACTTTC. Its translation is CASSESGISGANVLTF.